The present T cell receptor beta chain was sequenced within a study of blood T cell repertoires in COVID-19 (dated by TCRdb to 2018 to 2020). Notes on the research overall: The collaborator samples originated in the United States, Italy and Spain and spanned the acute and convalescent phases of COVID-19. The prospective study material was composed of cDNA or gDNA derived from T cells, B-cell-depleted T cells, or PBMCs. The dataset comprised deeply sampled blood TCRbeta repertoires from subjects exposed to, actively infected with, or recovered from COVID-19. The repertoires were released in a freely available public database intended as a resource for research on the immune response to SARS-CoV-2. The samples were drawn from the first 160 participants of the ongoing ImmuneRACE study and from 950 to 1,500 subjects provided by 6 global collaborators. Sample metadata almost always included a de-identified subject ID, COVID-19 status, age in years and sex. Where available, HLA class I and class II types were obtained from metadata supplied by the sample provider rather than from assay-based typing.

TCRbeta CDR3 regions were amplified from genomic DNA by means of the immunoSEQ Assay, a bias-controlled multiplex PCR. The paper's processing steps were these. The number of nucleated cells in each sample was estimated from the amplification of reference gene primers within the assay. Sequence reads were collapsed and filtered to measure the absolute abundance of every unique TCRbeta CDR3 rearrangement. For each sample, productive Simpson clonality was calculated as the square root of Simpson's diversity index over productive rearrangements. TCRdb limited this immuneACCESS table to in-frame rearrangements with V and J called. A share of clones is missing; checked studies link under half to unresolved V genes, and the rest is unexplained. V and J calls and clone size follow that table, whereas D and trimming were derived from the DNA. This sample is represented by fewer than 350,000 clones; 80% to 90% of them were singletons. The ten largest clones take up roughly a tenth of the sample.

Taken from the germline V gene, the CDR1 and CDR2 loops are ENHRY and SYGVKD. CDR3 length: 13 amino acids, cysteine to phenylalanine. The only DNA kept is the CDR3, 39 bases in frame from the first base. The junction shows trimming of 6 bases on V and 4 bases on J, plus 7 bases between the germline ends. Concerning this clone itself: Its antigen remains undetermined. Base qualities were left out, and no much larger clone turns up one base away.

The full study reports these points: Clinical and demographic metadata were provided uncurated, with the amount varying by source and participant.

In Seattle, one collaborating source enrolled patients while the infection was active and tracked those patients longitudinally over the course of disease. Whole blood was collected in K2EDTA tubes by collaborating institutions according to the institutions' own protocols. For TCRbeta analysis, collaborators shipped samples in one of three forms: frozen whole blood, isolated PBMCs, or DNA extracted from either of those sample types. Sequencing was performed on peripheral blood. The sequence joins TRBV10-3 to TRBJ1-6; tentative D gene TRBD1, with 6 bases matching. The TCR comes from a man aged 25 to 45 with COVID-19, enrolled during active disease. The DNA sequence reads TGTGCCATCAGGGACAGTTATAATTCACCCCTCCACTTT. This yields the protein CAIRDSYNSPLHF.